The 30 T cell receptor beta chains below all came from one sample that was sequenced in a study of T cells in Graves' hyperthyroidism and ophthalmopathy. RNA transcripts were the template for amplifying TCR beta CDR3 regions. TCR CDR3 regions were first amplified by RT-PCR with HTBI primers. TCRdb reanalysed the multiplex PCR reads using MiXCR and keeps one entry per CDR3 protein. Altogether a few hundred thousand distinct CDR3 sequences are present, roughly 13% being singletons, with the ten largest covering around 21%. Input material: blood. All receptors derive from a man between 25 and 39 years old with Graves' hyperthyroidism that later progressed to Graves' ophthalmopathy.

This clonotype was detected many times. The rearrangement links TRBV2 to TRBJ1-6; tentative D call: TRBD1 (5 bases). The length of the CDR3 is 12 residues. With 8 bases removed from V and 6 bases from J, the gap between germline ends came to 8 bases. Germline CDR1 SNHLY, CDR2 FYNNEI. CDR3 in amino acids: CASYQGNSPLHF. The CDR3 DNA reads as TGTGCCAGCTACCAGGGTAATTCACCCCTCCACTTT.

The V and J genes are TRBV3-1 and TRBJ2-5; perhaps TRBD1 as D (6 bases). CDR1 is LGHDT, CDR2 YNNKEL, per germline (reference sequence). V was shortened by 4 bases and J by 3 bases, with 15 bases between the two germline ends. The CDR3 totals 15 residues. The CDR3 here is CASSRVGGPKETQYF. The CDR3 bases are TGTGCCAGCAGCCGGGTAGGGGGTCCCAAAGAGACCCAGTACTTC.

This clonotype occurred once. A read error may produce the germline difference seen at one junction end. The chain joins TRBV9 to TRBJ1-5; D is uncertain. The CDR3 is 13 residues long. Looked up from germline, CDR1 is SGDLS and CDR2 is YYNGEE. The CDR3 region is CAGSVASNQPQHF. The CDR3 nucleotides read TGTGCCGGCAGCGTAGCCAGCAATCAGCCCCAGCATTTT.

This clonotype was seen many times. This sequence joins TRBV9 and TRBJ2-3; D gene uncertain. Germline values: CDR1 SGDLS, CDR2 YYNGEE. Trimming took off 0 bases at V and 3 bases at J, with 8 bases between the two ends. This CDR3 is built from 14 residues. The CDR3 protein is CASSVEGSTDTQYF. In DNA, the CDR3 is TGTGCCAGCAGCGTAGAGGGCAGTACAGATACGCAGTATTTT.

J is TRBJ2-5 and V is TRBV5-1; D possibly corresponds to TRBD2 (6 bases). The CDR3 extends over 16 amino acids. Trimming removed 0 bases at V and 9 bases at J, with 21 bases between. Germline V lookup: CDR1 SGHRS, CDR2 YFSETQ. CDR3 sequence reads: CASSLGRRVQSEAQYF. The CDR3, as DNA: TGCGCCAGCAGCTTGGGGAGGAGGGTCCAAAGTGAGGCCCAGTACTTC. The full variable domain, completed using reference TRBV5-1 and TRBJ2-5, is KAGVTQTPRYLIKTRGQQVTLSCSPISGHRSVSWYQQTPGQGLQFLFEYFSETQRNKGNFPGRFSGRQFSNSRSEMNVSTLELGDSALYLCASSLGRRVQSEAQYFGPGTRLLVL.

The rearrangement links TRBV18 to TRBJ1-2; tentatively, D is TRBD1 (6 bases). Per the germline V gene, CDR1 is KGHSH and CDR2 is LQKENI. The CDR3 contains 13 residues. The germline V and J ends were trimmed by 2 bases and 6 bases, with 10 bases remaining between them. CDR3: CASSPGQSHGYTF. CDR3 nucleotides: TGTGCCAGCTCACCAGGACAGAGCCATGGCTACACCTTC. The whole variable domain, remainder taken from reference TRBV18 and TRBJ1-2, is NAGVMQNPRHLVRRRGQEARLRCSPMKGHSHVYWYRQLPEEGLKFMVYLQKENIIDESGMPKERFSAEFPKEGPSILRIQQVVRGDSAAYFCASSPGQSHGYTFGSGTRLTVV.

The chain links TRBV14 to TRBJ2-3; TRBD2 matches at 8 bases. The germline V gene encodes CDR1 SGHDN and CDR2 FVKESK. CDR3 length: 17 residues. With V trimmed by 4 bases and J by 2 bases, 11 bases remained unmatched. In DNA, the CDR3 is TGTGCCAGCAGCCCACGCTTGTCGGGGGGGGACACAGATACGCAGTATTTT. Residues: CASSPRLSGGDTDTQYF.

With respect to this clonotype: A read error may explain this, as a much larger clone is one base away. This sequence joins TRBV30 and TRBJ1-2; D ambiguous. Trimming took off 5 bases at V and 0 bases at J, with 10 bases between the two ends. Per the germline V gene, CDR1 is GTSNPN and CDR2 is SVGIG (reference sequence). The CDR3 length is 13 residues. CDR3: CAWPRPANYGYTF. The CDR3 DNA sequence: TGTGCCTGGCCGCGCCCAGCTAACTATGGCTACACCTTC.

The V call is TRBV4-1, the J call TRBJ2-7; D is undetermined. Germline assignment: CDR1 MGHRA and CDR2 YSYEKL. The CDR3 spans 15 residues. V was clipped by 4 bases and J by 1 base, with 14 bases between them. The CDR3 loop is CASSRAPTPSYEQYF. Written as DNA, the CDR3 is TGCGCCAGCAGCCGGGCCCCAACTCCATCCTACGAGCAGTACTTC.

This clonotype occurred many times. V gene TRBV28 combines with J gene TRBJ2-7, with D hard to call. The CDR3 has 12 residues. Germline lookup yields CDR1 MDHEN and CDR2 SYDVKM. The V gene lost 6 bases and the J gene lost 6 bases, with 12 bases spanning the gap. CDR3 amino acids: CASSPLSGEQYF. The DNA of the CDR3 is TGTGCCAGCAGCCCCCTGAGTGGCGAGCAGTACTTC.

The genes are TRBV6-2 or TRBV6-3 and TRBJ2-3, with 11 bases lining up with TRBD1. Germline V CDR1 and CDR2: MNHEY, SVGEGT. Unmatched junction bases numbered 5, after V lost 7 bases and J lost 5 bases. This CDR3 has 14 amino acids. CDR3 bases: TGTGCCAGCACCCCGGGACAGGGGGTAGATACGCAGTATTTT. It is translated as CASTPGQGVDTQYF.

The table lists this clonotype with many counts. The chain combines TRBV20-1 with TRBJ2-7; 7 bases map to TRBD2. The CDR3 is 14 amino acids. J was trimmed by 4 bases and V by 0 bases; bases with no gene match: 6. Germline CDR1 and CDR2: DFQATT and SNEGSKA (reference sequence). CDR3 residues: CSARDGGGAYEQYF. CDR3 nucleotides: TGCAGTGCTAGAGATGGGGGAGGGGCTTACGAGCAGTACTTC.

This clonotype was counted ten times or more. The chain links TRBV2 to TRBJ1-5; D might be TRBD1 (5 bases). The CDR3 is 14 amino acids. CDR1 and CDR2 (germline): SNHLY, FYNNEI. Trimming left V 6 bases short and J 6 bases short, with 15 bases between. Written as DNA, the CDR3 is TGTGCCAGCAGGGAGGGGAGTATCAGTCAGCCCCAGCATTTT. Translation gives CASREGSISQPQHF.

The chain recombines TRBV11-1 with TRBJ1-1; a possible D gene is TRBD1 (5 bases). V was cut by 3 bases and J by 7 bases, with 12 bases left in between. The CDR3 has 13 amino acids. CDR1 and CDR2 from the germline V gene are SGHAT and FQDESV (reference sequence). The CDR3 loop is CASSLGPSIEAFF. Written as DNA, the CDR3 is TGTGCCAGCAGCTTGGGGCCCAGCATTGAAGCTTTCTTT.

V usage is TRBV4-2 and J usage is TRBJ2-2; TRBD2 matches at 12 bases. The ends lost 2 bases at V and 4 bases at J; junction bases unmatched: 5. The CDR3 has 17 amino acids. CDR1 and CDR2 from the germline V gene are LGHNA and YNFKEQ. The CDR3 nucleotides are TGTGCCAGCAGCCAACCTAGCGGGGGGGCGCGCACCGGGGAGCTGTTTTTT. Translating it yields CASSQPSGGARTGELFF.

The chain carries TRBV3-1 and TRBJ2-5, with no clear D. Trimming cost V 1 base and J 4 bases, with 13 bases left between them. CDR3 length equals 15 residues. The germline V gene encodes CDR1 LGHDT and CDR2 YNNKEL (reference sequence). CDR3 sequence: CASSQVGSTGETQYF. In DNA form, the CDR3 reads TGTGCCAGCAGCCAAGTTGGTAGTACGGGAGAGACCCAGTACTTC.

V gene TRBV20-1 combines with J gene TRBJ1-2; D unresolved. V shed 3 bases and J shed 6 bases, with 5 bases lying between them. The CDR3 is 10 residues long. From germline, CDR1 is DFQATT and CDR2 SNEGSKA (reference sequence). CDR3 sequence (DNA): TGCAGTGCTAGGCATAATGGCTACACCTTC. Protein product: CSARHNGYTF.

The rearrangement joins TRBV15 to TRBJ1-1; D call uncertain. This CDR3 comprises 14 residues. With 1 base removed from V and 3 bases from J, the gap between germline ends came to 9 bases. CDR1 is LNHNV and CDR2 is YYDKDF in the germline V gene (reference sequence). The CDR3 region has the DNA TGTGCCACCAGCAGAGTAGGCAGAGACACTGAAGCTTTCTTT. Amino acids: CATSRVGRDTEAFF.

This clonotype came up many times. V usage is TRBV12-3 or TRBV12-4 and J usage is TRBJ1-3; D gene unclear. Trimming pared 3 bases from V and 0 bases from J, leaving 3 bases between. This CDR3 contains 13 residues. This chain's CDR3 is CASSFGSGNTIYF. CDR3 nucleotide sequence: TGTGCCAGCAGTTTTGGCTCTGGAAACACCATATATTTT.

A few counts support this clonotype. The chain uses TRBV20-1 and TRBJ2-5, with D unresolved. V was pared by 6 bases and J by 4 bases, with 9 bases between. This CDR3 has 11 amino acids. From germline, CDR1 is DFQATT and CDR2 SNEGSKA (reference sequence). The CDR3 sequence is CSAPTGETQYF. The CDR3 DNA reads TGCAGTGCCCCGACGGGAGAGACCCAGTACTTC.

This clonotype was counted only a few times. The gene calls are TRBV6-1 and TRBJ1-5; D ambiguous. CDR1 and CDR2 from the germline V gene are MNHNS and SASEGT. This CDR3 is 13 amino acids long. Trimming stripped 8 bases from V and 2 bases from J, with 10 bases between. In DNA, the CDR3 is TGTGCCAGCGGTCATCCGGGCAATCAGCCCCAGCATTTT. It is translated as CASGHPGNQPQHF.

The CDR3, as DNA: TGTGCCAGCACGTCGGGCTGGTACTATGGCTACACCTTC. It is translated as CASTSGWYYGYTF. The chain is built from TRBV9 and TRBJ1-2; D not resolved. The germline V gene encodes CDR1 SGDLS and CDR2 YYNGEE. CDR3 length: 13 amino acids. Between the trimmed V and J ends, which lost 6 bases and 3 bases, there was a span of 12 bases.

The CDR3: CASSILAGGRETQYF. Here the CDR3 DNA reads TGTGCCAGTAGTATTCTAGCGGGGGGAAGGGAGACCCAGTACTTC. The V call is TRBV19, the J call TRBJ2-5, with 11 bases identical to TRBD2. The CDR3 is 15 amino acids. The V gene's germline CDR1 is LNHDA and CDR2 SQIVND (reference sequence). J gave up 5 bases and V 3 bases, and 5 bases lay outside the gene matches.

J is TRBJ1-2 and V is TRBV20-1, with 8 bases identical to TRBD1. CDR3 size: 15 residues. V lost 6 bases and J lost 3; bases outside the gene matches: 12. Germline V gene lookup returns CDR1 DFQATT and CDR2 SNEGSKA (reference sequence). The CDR3 region has the DNA TGCAGTGCACCCTTTATAGGACAGGGAGACTATGGCTACACCTTC. As protein: CSAPFIGQGDYGYTF.

At least ten counts were recorded for this clonotype. The V gene is TRBV6-5, the J gene TRBJ2-5; D is undetermined. Germline V lookup: CDR1 MNHEY, CDR2 SVGAGI. Trimming removed 0 bases at V and 4 bases at J, with 12 bases between. The CDR3 runs to 15 residues. This CDR3 reads CASSYSPRPLETQYF. The CDR3 bases are TGTGCCAGCAGTTACTCGCCCCGGCCTTTAGAGACCCAGTACTTC.

The sample holds a few counts of this clonotype. This chain connects TRBV5-4 to TRBJ1-1; possible D gene TRBD1, 5 bases. V was shortened by 5 bases and J by 1 base, with 15 bases between the two germline ends. The CDR3 consists of 15 residues. CDR1 and CDR2 from the germline V gene are SGHNT and YYREEE (reference sequence). The CDR3 loop is CASRQITGKNTEAFF. The DNA of the CDR3 is TGTGCCAGCAGACAAATTACAGGAAAGAACACTGAAGCTTTCTTT.

V is TRBV14 and J is TRBJ1-6; D may be TRBD1 (5 bases). The germline V and J ends were trimmed by 1 base and 3 bases, with 7 bases remaining between them. CDR3 length: 15 residues. Germline loops: CDR1 SGHDN, CDR2 FVKESK. The CDR3 spells CASSQVGHYNSPLHF. The DNA for the CDR3 is TGTGCCAGCAGCCAAGTGGGGCACTATAATTCACCCCTCCACTTT.

This clonotype was seen a few times. The chain carries TRBV7-2 and TRBJ1-4, with D perhaps matching TRBD1 (5 bases). Per germline, CDR1 SGHTA and CDR2 FQGNSA. Trimming removed 4 bases at V and 1 base at J, with 19 bases between. This CDR3 is built from 18 residues. CDR3 sequence reads: CASSSEDKGWRTNEKLFF. The CDR3 DNA reads as TGTGCCAGCAGCTCAGAAGATAAGGGGTGGAGAACTAATGAAAAACTGTTTTTT.

Many counts were recorded for this clonotype. The rearrangement links TRBV5-5 to TRBJ1-2, with 7 positions matching TRBD1. The germline gives CDR1 SGHKS, CDR2 YYEKEE (reference sequence). The CDR3 loop spans 15 amino acids. Trimming removed 4 bases from V and 4 bases from J; junction bases left unmatched: 10. CDR3 sequence (DNA): TGTGCCAGCAGCCCCGGATGGGCAGGGGGCTATGGCTACACCTTC. This sequence encodes CASSPGWAGGYGYTF.

This clonotype was detected a few times. The chain uses TRBV2 and TRBJ2-3, with TRBD2 matching 8 bases. The length of the CDR3 is 16 residues. The germline V gene has CDR1 SNHLY and CDR2 FYNNEI. V dropped 7 bases and J dropped 4; count of bases not matched to a gene: 13. The CDR3 reads CASMLGGGAVSDTQYF. The CDR3 coding sequence is TGTGCCAGCATGCTCGGGGGGGGGGCCGTTTCAGATACGCAGTATTTT.